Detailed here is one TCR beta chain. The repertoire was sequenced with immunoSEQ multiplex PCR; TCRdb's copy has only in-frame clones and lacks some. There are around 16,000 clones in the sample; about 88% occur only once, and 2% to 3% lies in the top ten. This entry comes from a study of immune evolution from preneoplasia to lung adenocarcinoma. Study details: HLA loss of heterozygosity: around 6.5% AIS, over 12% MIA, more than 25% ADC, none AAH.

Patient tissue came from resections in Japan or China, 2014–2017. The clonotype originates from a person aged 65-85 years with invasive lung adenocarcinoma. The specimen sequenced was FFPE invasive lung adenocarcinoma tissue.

The DNA for the CDR3 is TGTGCCAGCAGCCCCGGGGGGGGACTGGGCACCGGGGAGCTGTTTTTT. Protein sequence: CASSPGGGLGTGELFF. This sequence joins TRBV9 and TRBJ2-2; 8 nucleotides align to TRBD2. CDR1 SGDLS and CDR2 YYNGEE come from the germline V gene. The CDR3 extends over 16 amino acids. V shed 4 bases, J shed 4 bases, and the junction held 9 bases outside the gene matches.